The T cell receptor (beta chain) described here comes from a study of shared clonotypes between healthy human individuals. CDR1 and CDR2 from the germline V gene are LNHNV and YYDKDF (reference sequence). There are 13 residues in the CDR3. Trimming removed 8 bases from V and 4 bases from J, with 14 bases in between. The naive CD8 subset, CD45RO-negative cells positively selected for CCR7, excluded terminally differentiated effector memory CD45RA+ cells. Assay: immunoSEQ multiplex PCR; the TCRdb copy retains only in-frame clones and omits some. The sample comprises about 1,900,000 clones, approximately 94% of which are singletons, and 1% to 1.5% rests with the top ten.

Material for sequencing was naive CD8+ T cells sorted from blood. The chain has TRBV15 and TRBJ2-5; D might be TRBD1 or TRBD2, each matching 5 bases. This receptor was taken from a man younger than 30 in good health. CDR3 in DNA: TGTGCCACCTCGGAGACAGAGGGAGAGACCCAGTACTTC. Protein product: CATSETEGETQYF.